This TCR beta chain was identified in a study of shared clonotypes between healthy human individuals. Broader study findings: Donors were few, which limited the genetic and exposure-history diversity represented.

With respect to this clone: Antigen: not known.

The CDR3 covers 16 residues. Germline V lookup: CDR1 ENHRY, CDR2 SYGVKD. The V and J ends lost 7 bases and 5 bases, in that order; junction bases with no gene match: 11. Libraries were prepared by immunoSEQ multiplex PCR; TCRdb keeps only in-frame clonotypes and omits some of them. This sample has 2,500,000 or so clones; approximately 93% occur once, and the top ten carry approximately 0.37%. Free of recent acute infections or vaccinations, the donors were healthy HIV-negative adults. The receptor was derived from a man younger than 30 in good health. Some clones in this sample may be carry-over from other donors' samples. Sequences were obtained from naive CD4+ T cells from PBMCs. Sample subset: CD45RA+ positively selected. The chain employs TRBV10-3 and TRBJ1-1, with 12 nucleotides matching TRBD1. The CDR3 loop reads CAITEGTGGATTEAFF. The CDR3 nucleotides are TGTGCCATCACCGAGGGGACAGGGGGCGCGACGACTGAAGCTTTCTTT.